One and the same sample provided the 27 T cell receptor beta chains below, sequenced in a study of blood T cell repertoires in COVID-19. Sequencing was performed with immunoSEQ multiplex PCR; in TCRdb, only in-frame clones are kept and a portion is missing. The profile shows 380,000 or so clones, roughly 86% of them singletons. The sample taken for sequencing was PBMCs or T cells enriched from blood (not recorded which). All receptors come from a woman aged 40 to 49 with acute COVID-19.

The rearrangement links TRBV7-9 to TRBJ1-2; D gene ambiguous. The V end lost 7 bases, the J end lost 6 bases, and 9 bases lay between the germline ends. The CDR3 totals 11 residues. Germline lookup yields CDR1 SEHNR and CDR2 FQNEAQ (reference sequence). Here the CDR3 DNA reads TGTGCCAGCATCCACGGGGATGGCTACACCTTC. It yields the protein CASIHGDGYTF.

The rearrangement links TRBV10-3 to TRBJ2-5; maybe TRBD1 (5 bases). CDR1 and CDR2 (germline): ENHRY, SYGVKD. V lost 6 bases, J lost 4 bases, and 15 bases lay in between. This CDR3 spans 14 amino acids. The CDR3 DNA follows: TGTGCCATCAGGCTTGACAGTCGCCCAGAGACCCAGTACTTC. Amino acids: CAIRLDSRPETQYF.

V and J are TRBV23-1 and TRBJ1-6; tentative D call: TRBD1 (6 bases). TRBV23-1 is sorted into the ORF group, with uncertain function. Deletions cut 2 bases from V and 10 bases from J, with 9 bases between. The CDR3 loop spans 13 amino acids. The CDR3 sequence is CASSQTGQSPLHF. The CDR3 bases are TGCGCCAGCAGTCAAACAGGGCAATCACCCCTCCACTTT.

The chain carries TRBV6-5 and TRBJ2-2; TRBD1 aligns across 9 bases. V lost 6 bases to trimming and J lost 7 bases; unmatched junction nucleotides: 6. This CDR3 spans 14 amino acids. The germline gives CDR1 MNHEY, CDR2 SVGAGI. The CDR3 here is CASSPQGAGGELFF. CDR3 sequence (DNA): TGTGCCAGCAGCCCACAGGGGGCGGGCGGGGAGCTGTTTTTT.

The chain has TRBV5-1 and TRBJ1-1; 8 nucleotides line up with TRBD1. In germline, CDR1 is SGHRS, CDR2 YFSETQ. J gave up 0 bases and V 4 bases, and 5 bases lay outside the gene matches. CDR3 size: 15 residues. The CDR3 protein is CASSAAGGLNTEAFF. The CDR3 DNA reads TGCGCCAGCAGCGCGGCAGGGGGCTTGAACACTGAAGCTTTCTTT.

This sequence joins TRBV11-2 and TRBJ2-3, with 9 positions matching TRBD2. Germline-derived CDR1 and CDR2 are SGHAT and FQNNGV. The CDR3 is 19 residues long. V shed 5 bases, J shed 4 bases, and the junction held 19 bases outside the gene matches. The CDR3 DNA follows: TGTGCCAGCAGCGTAAACCGAAGGAGCGGGGGGCTATACCCAGATACGCAGTATTTT. This sequence encodes CASSVNRRSGGLYPDTQYF.

The chain links TRBV15 to TRBJ1-5, with TRBD1 matching 8 bases. The CDR3 sequence is 20 residues long. V gave up 0 bases and J gave up 4 bases; unmatched junction bases: 17. CDR1 is LNHNV and CDR2 is YYDKDF in the germline V gene (reference sequence). CDR3 sequence (DNA): TGTGCCACCAGCAGAGATTTGGGCAGGGGGCCGGAAAATGGGAATCAGCCCCAGCATTTT. Amino acid sequence: CATSRDLGRGPENGNQPQHF.

In this sample, this clone turned up a few times. The chain recombines TRBV5-4 with TRBJ2-2, with D tentatively TRBD1 (5 bases). V dropped 0 bases and J dropped 4 bases, with 13 bases sitting between them. This CDR3 comprises 16 residues. Germline V gene data show CDR1 as SGHNT and CDR2 as YYREEE (reference sequence). Here the CDR3 reads CASSLDPRAGTGELFF. The CDR3 DNA is TGTGCCAGCAGCTTGGATCCCAGGGCTGGCACCGGGGAGCTGTTTTTT.

This sequence joins TRBV2 and TRBJ1-5, with D tentatively TRBD1 (5 bases). This CDR3 spans 16 amino acids. Germline V gives CDR1 SNHLY, CDR2 FYNNEI. The V and J ends lost 3 bases and 6 bases respectively, with 18 bases between them. In nucleotides, the CDR3 is TGTGCCAGCAGTGAGGATCAGGGCGCGGTAGGTCAGCCCCAGCATTTT. It yields the protein CASSEDQGAVGQPQHF.

This chain connects TRBV7-9 to TRBJ1-2, with a weak D call TRBD1 (5 bases). This CDR3 is built from 14 residues. From germline, CDR1 is SEHNR and CDR2 FQNEAQ (reference sequence). Trimming left V 5 bases short and J 3 bases short, with 13 bases between. CDR3 bases: TGTGCCAGCAGCGTGGGGGGAGCAGACTATGGCTACACCTTC. Translation: CASSVGGADYGYTF. The variable domain in full, completed from reference TRBV7-9 and TRBJ1-2, reads DTGVSQNPRHKITKRGQNVTFRCDPISEHNRLYWYRQTLGQGPEFLTYFQNEAQLEKSRLLSDRFSAERPKGSFSTLEIQRTEQGDSAMYLCASSVGGADYGYTFGSGTRLTVV.

The chain carries TRBV7-8 and TRBJ2-7; 9 bases fit TRBD1. J gave up 3 bases and V 2 bases, and 5 bases lay outside the gene matches. The germline gives CDR1 SGHVS, CDR2 FQNEAQ. The CDR3 runs 15 residues. The CDR3 is CASSLQQGANYEQYF. The DNA of the CDR3 is TGTGCCAGCAGCTTACAACAGGGGGCTAACTACGAGCAGTACTTC.

The genes are TRBV11-2 and TRBJ2-7; 11 nucleotides line up with TRBD1. Germline V CDR1 and CDR2: SGHAT, FQNNGV. V was clipped by 5 bases and J by 6 bases; unmatched bases: 3. This CDR3 region has 13 residues. The CDR3 loop is CASSGTGGGEQYF. The CDR3 DNA is TGTGCCAGCAGCGGGACAGGGGGAGGCGAGCAGTACTTC.

This clone was picked up a small number of times. This chain links TRBV29-1 with TRBJ1-3; a possible D gene is TRBD1 (6 bases). Germline CDR1 is SQVTM and CDR2 is ANQGSEA. Trimming took 6 bases from V and 2 from J, leaving 8 bases between them. This CDR3 is built from 12 residues. As DNA, the CDR3 is TGCAGCGTCGGGACAACTGGAAACACCATATATTTT. Translating it yields CSVGTTGNTIYF.

This clone was seen a few times. The chain has TRBV20-1 and TRBJ1-2, with D possibly being TRBD1 (5 bases). This CDR3 is built from 11 residues. V shed 5 bases and J shed 4 bases, with 8 bases lying between them. The germline CDR1 and CDR2 sequences are DFQATT and SNEGSKA (reference sequence). The CDR3 region has the DNA TGCAGTGCTTTCCAGGGCTATGGCTACACCTTC. It is translated as CSAFQGYGYTF.

The chain has TRBV29-1 and TRBJ2-7, with D perhaps TRBD2 (6 bases). The CDR3 sequence is 13 residues long. Per germline, CDR1 SQVTM and CDR2 ANQGSEA. Trimming removed 6 bases from V and 9 bases from J, with 21 bases in between. The CDR3 region is CSVRAGGEDVQYF. CDR3 bases: TGCAGCGTGAGGGCAGGCGGGGAAGATGTGCAGTACTTC.

The J gene is TRBJ1-3, the V gene TRBV7-9, with D possibly TRBD1 on 6 matching bases. Germline CDR1 SEHNR, CDR2 FQNEAQ (reference sequence). CDR3 size: 18 residues. Trimming left V 6 bases short and J 0 bases short, with 21 bases between. CDR3 sequence: CASSLGAGGHGSGNTIYF. The CDR3 DNA sequence: TGTGCCAGCAGTTTGGGCGCGGGGGGCCACGGCTCTGGAAACACCATATATTTT.

The V and J genes are TRBV12-3 or TRBV12-4 and TRBJ1-1; 7 nucleotides align to TRBD1. The CDR3 consists of 13 residues. Trimming at V came to 2 bases and at J to 6 bases, leaving 3 bases not matched to a gene. The CDR3 DNA follows: TGTGCCAGCAGTTTAATAGACAGGGCTGAAGCTTTCTTT. Encoded protein: CASSLIDRAEAFF.

The chain combines TRBV24-1 with TRBJ2-3; TRBD1 aligns across 7 bases. J was trimmed by 4 bases and V by 4 bases; bases with no gene match: 7. This CDR3 has 15 amino acids. Per germline, CDR1 KGHDR and CDR2 SFDVKD. The CDR3 DNA follows: TGTGCCACCAGTGACCTTGGGACAGAGCCAGATACGCAGTATTTT. It codes for CATSDLGTEPDTQYF.

V is TRBV4-1 and J is TRBJ2-7, with a tentative D call TRBD1 (5 bases). Between the trimmed V and J ends, which lost 0 bases and 2 bases, there was a span of 14 bases. Germline assignment: CDR1 MGHRA and CDR2 YSYEKL. This CDR3 is built from 16 residues. The CDR3 sequence: CASSQDGVTETYEQYF. CDR3 DNA sequence: TGCGCCAGCAGCCAAGATGGGGTGACAGAGACCTACGAGCAGTACTTC.

This chain joins TRBV5-1 and TRBJ1-6; D is uncertain. This CDR3 spans 15 amino acids. In germline, CDR1 is SGHRS, CDR2 YFSETQ. Deletions cut 0 bases from V and 8 bases from J, with 12 bases between. Written as DNA, the CDR3 is TGCGCCAGCAGCTTGGTAGCGGAGTTTGATTCACCCCTCCACTTT. Protein sequence: CASSLVAEFDSPLHF.

V is TRBV6-5 and J is TRBJ2-3; D gene ambiguous. V was trimmed by 0 bases and J by 2 bases, leaving 6 bases between them. This CDR3 contains 14 residues. Germline assignment: CDR1 MNHEY and CDR2 SVGAGI. The CDR3 spells CASSYSDITDTQYF. The CDR3 region has the DNA TGTGCCAGCAGTTACTCCGACATCACAGATACGCAGTATTTT.

This chain joins TRBV30 and TRBJ1-6; 8 bases fit TRBD1. Germline V CDR1 and CDR2: GTSNPN, SVGIG (reference sequence). The CDR3 length is 16 residues. Trimming cost V 2 bases and J 6 bases; bases outside gene matches: 9. CDR3 loop: CAWSLSAGGSNSPLHF. CDR3 bases: TGTGCCTGGAGTTTATCGGCAGGGGGCTCTAATTCACCCCTCCACTTT.

The CDR3 protein is CAWSTDSGIYNEQFF. In nucleotides, the CDR3 is TGTGCCTGGAGTACTGATAGCGGGATCTACAATGAGCAGTTCTTC. V is TRBV30 and J is TRBJ2-1, with 8 bases identical to TRBD2. The trim removed 2 bases at V and 3 bases at J, leaving 6 bases unmatched. This CDR3 comprises 15 residues. Germline V gene sequence: CDR1 GTSNPN, CDR2 SVGIG (reference sequence).

The chain joins TRBV29-1 to TRBJ1-1; a possible D gene is TRBD1 (5 bases). Germline CDR1 SQVTM, CDR2 ANQGSEA. CDR3 size: 13 residues. V lost 5 bases and J 11 bases, leaving 21 bases between the germline ends. CDR3 bases: TGCAGCGTTCTGTGGCAGGGCGAAGGTGGGGCTTTCTTT. Encoded protein: CSVLWQGEGGAFF.

V and J are TRBV7-9 and TRBJ1-1, with TRBD1 as a possible D gene (6 bases). The germline gives CDR1 SEHNR, CDR2 FQNEAQ (reference sequence). This CDR3 region has 15 residues. Trimming pared 5 bases from V and 6 bases from J, leaving 19 bases between. The CDR3 loop is CASSPHTGLLAEAFF. The CDR3 nucleotides read TGTGCCAGCAGCCCACATACAGGGTTATTGGCTGAAGCTTTCTTT.

The chain links TRBV5-4 to TRBJ2-5; D is perhaps TRBD2 (6 bases). The germline V gene encodes CDR1 SGHNT and CDR2 YYREEE (reference sequence). The CDR3 runs 16 residues. V was pared by 7 bases and J by 2 bases, with 21 bases between. This chain's CDR3 is CASGPRGLRFQETQYF. The CDR3 DNA follows: TGTGCCAGCGGCCCCCGGGGACTGAGATTTCAAGAGACCCAGTACTTC.

The chain couples TRBV5-4 to TRBJ2-5; D perhaps matches TRBD1 (5 bases). Trimming cost V 4 bases and J 2 bases, with 15 bases left between them. The CDR3 runs 15 residues. Germline CDR1 reads SGHNT; CDR2 reads YYREEE (reference sequence). The CDR3 nucleotides read TGTGCCAGCAGCACTGGGGCCCTGGGGCAAGAGACCCAGTACTTC. It specifies CASSTGALGQETQYF.